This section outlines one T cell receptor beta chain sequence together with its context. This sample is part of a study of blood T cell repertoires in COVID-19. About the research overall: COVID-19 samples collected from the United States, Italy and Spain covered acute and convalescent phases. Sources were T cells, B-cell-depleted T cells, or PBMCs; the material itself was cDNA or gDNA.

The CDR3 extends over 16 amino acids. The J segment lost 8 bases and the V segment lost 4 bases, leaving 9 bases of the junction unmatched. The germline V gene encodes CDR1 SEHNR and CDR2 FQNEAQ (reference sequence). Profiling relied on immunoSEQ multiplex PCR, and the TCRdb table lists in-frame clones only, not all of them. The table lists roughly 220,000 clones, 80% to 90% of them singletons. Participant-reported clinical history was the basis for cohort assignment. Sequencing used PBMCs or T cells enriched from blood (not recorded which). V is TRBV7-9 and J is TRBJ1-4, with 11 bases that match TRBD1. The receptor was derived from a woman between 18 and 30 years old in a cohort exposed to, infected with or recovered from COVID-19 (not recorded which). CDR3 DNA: TGTGCCAGCAGCTCGCCCACTGGGACAGGGGGAGAAAAACTGTTTTTT. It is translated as CASSSPTGTGGEKLFF.